This TCR beta chain comes out of a study of blood T cell repertoires in COVID-19 (dated by TCRdb to about 2020). Turning to the overall study: The collaborator samples originated in the United States, Italy and Spain and spanned the acute and convalescent phases of COVID-19. The prospective study material was composed of cDNA or gDNA derived from T cells, B-cell-depleted T cells, or PBMCs. The dataset comprised deeply sampled blood TCRbeta repertoires from subjects exposed to, actively infected with, or recovered from COVID-19. Samples came from the ongoing ImmuneRACE study (first 160 participants) plus 1,254 subjects from 6 global collaborators. The repertoires were released in a freely available public database intended as a resource for research on the immune response to SARS-CoV-2. Where available, HLA class I and class II types were taken from metadata supplied by the sample provider and were not determined by assay-based typing. Nearly every sample came with metadata listing a de-identified subject ID, COVID-19 status, age in years and sex. The paper as a whole reports these results and caveats: Clinical and demographic metadata were provided uncurated, with the amount varying by source and participant.

As concerns this clone: Its antigen is still unknown. Base qualities were left out, and no much larger clone turns up one base away.

V and J lose 1 base and 6 bases, and a span of 16 bases separates them. The CDR3 runs 15 residues from the cysteine to the phenylalanine. The entry retains the CDR3 DNA only, 45 bases that are in frame from base 1. CDR1 and CDR2 (LGHNA, YNFKEQ) derive from the germline V gene. Whole blood was collected in K2EDTA tubes by collaborating institutions according to the institutions' own protocols. For TCRbeta analysis, collaborator samples were shipped as frozen whole blood, as isolated PBMCs, or as DNA extracted from either sample type. TCRbeta CDR3 regions were amplified from genomic DNA by means of the immunoSEQ Assay, a bias-controlled multiplex PCR. The original methods were these. The number of nucleated cells in each sample was estimated from the amplification of reference gene primers within the assay. Sequence reads were collapsed and filtered to measure the absolute abundance of every unique TCRbeta CDR3 rearrangement. Productive Simpson clonality was computed per sample as the square root of Simpson's diversity index over productive rearrangements. Held by TCRdb, this immuneACCESS table contains in-frame sequences only and omits some clones. Under half of the omission traces to an unresolved V gene where checked; the cause of the rest is unknown. V, J and clone size reflect that table, while D and trimming were determined from the DNA. This sample holds some 98,000 clones; 82% were observed only once. About 10% of the sample is held by the ten biggest clonotypes.

The sequenced sample consisted of peripheral blood. This sequence uses TRBV4-2 and TRBJ2-7, and the D gene may be TRBD2, 6 bases matching. This TCR derives from a man between 65 and 79 years old with acute or convalescent COVID-19. The CDR3 loop reads CASSQGGTLLREQYF. In nucleotides, the sequence is TGTGCCAGCAGCCAAGGCGGGACTCTACTCCGCGAGCAGTACTTC.